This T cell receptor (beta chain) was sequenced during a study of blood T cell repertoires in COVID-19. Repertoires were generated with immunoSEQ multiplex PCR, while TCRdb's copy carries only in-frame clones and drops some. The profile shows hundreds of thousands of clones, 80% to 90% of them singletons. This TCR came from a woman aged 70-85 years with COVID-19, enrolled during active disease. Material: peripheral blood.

The CDR3 reads CASSLDQLQGPVNEKLFF. In DNA form, the CDR3 reads TGTGCCAGCAGCTTAGACCAACTACAGGGACCAGTTAATGAAAAACTGTTTTTT. V and J are TRBV7-2 and TRBJ1-4, with a possible D match to TRBD1 (6 bases). The V end lost 1 base, the J end lost 4 bases, and 19 bases lay between the germline ends. This CDR3 spans 18 amino acids. Germline V lookup: CDR1 SGHTA, CDR2 FQGNSA.